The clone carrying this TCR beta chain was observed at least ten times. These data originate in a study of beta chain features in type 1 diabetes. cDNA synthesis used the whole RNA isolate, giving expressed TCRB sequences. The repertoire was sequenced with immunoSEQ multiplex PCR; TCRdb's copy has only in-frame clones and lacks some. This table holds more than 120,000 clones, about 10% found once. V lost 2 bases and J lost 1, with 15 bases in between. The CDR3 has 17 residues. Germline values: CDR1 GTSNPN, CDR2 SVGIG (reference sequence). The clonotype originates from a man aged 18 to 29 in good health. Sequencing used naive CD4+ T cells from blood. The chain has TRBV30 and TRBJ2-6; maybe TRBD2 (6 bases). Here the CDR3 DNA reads TGTGCCTGGAGTCCTACTAGGACTATATCTGGGGCCAACGTCCTGACTTTC. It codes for CAWSPTRTISGANVLTF.